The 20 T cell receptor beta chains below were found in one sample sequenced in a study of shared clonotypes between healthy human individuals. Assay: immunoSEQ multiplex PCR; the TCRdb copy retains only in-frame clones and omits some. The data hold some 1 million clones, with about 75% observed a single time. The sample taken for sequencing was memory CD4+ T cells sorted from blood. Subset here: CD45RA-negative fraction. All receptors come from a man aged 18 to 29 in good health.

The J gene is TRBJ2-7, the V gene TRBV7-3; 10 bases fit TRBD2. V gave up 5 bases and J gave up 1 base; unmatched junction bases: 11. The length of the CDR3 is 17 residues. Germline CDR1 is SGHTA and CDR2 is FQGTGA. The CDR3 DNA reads TGTGCCAGCAGCCCTCCTTTAGCGGGGGGTCCTTCCTACGAGCAGTACTTC. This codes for CASSPPLAGGPSYEQYF.

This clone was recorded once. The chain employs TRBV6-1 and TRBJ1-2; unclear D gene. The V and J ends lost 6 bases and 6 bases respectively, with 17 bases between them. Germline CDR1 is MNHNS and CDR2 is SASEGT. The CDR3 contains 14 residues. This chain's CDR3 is CASRPNSIGDGYTF. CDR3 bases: TGTGCCAGCAGACCCAACAGTATCGGGGATGGCTACACCTTC.

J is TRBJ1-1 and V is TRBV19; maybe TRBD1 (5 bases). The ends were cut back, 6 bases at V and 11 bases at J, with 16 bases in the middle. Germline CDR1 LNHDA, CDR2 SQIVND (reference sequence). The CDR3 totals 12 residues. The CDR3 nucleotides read TGTGCCAGTAGCTCGAGGAGCAGGGAGGCTTTCTTT. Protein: CASSSRSREAFF.

The CDR3 sequence: CSATYTGELFF. The CDR3, as DNA: TGCAGTGCTACTTACACCGGGGAGCTGTTTTTT. The chain links TRBV20-1 to TRBJ2-2; the D is unclear. Germline CDR1 reads DFQATT; CDR2 reads SNEGSKA (reference sequence). The CDR3 spans 11 residues. With 4 bases removed from V and 3 bases from J, the gap between germline ends came to 3 bases.

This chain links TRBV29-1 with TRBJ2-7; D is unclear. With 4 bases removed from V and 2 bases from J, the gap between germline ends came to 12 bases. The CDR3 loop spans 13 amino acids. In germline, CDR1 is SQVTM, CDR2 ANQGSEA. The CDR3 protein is CSVAIIGPYEQYF. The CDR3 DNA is TGCAGCGTTGCGATTATTGGCCCCTACGAGCAGTACTTC.

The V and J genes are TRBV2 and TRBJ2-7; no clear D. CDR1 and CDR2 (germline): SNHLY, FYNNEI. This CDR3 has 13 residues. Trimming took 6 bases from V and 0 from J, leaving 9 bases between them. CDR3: CASSVVSSYEQYF. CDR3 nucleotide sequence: TGTGCCAGCAGCGTAGTGAGCTCCTACGAGCAGTACTTC. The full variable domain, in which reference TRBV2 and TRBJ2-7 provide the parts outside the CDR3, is EPEVTQTPSHQVTQMGQEVILRCVPISNHLYFYWYRQILGQKVEFLVSFYNNEISEKSEIFDDQFSVERPDGSNFTLKIRSTKLEDSAMYFCASSVVSSYEQYFGPGTRLTVT.

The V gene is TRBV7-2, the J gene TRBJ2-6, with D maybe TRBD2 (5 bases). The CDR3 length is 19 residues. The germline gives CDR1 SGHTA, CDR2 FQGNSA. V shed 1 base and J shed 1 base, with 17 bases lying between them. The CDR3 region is CASSLDEWVTRSGANVLTF. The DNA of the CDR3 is TGTGCCAGCAGCTTAGATGAGTGGGTTACTAGGTCTGGGGCCAACGTCCTGACTTTC.

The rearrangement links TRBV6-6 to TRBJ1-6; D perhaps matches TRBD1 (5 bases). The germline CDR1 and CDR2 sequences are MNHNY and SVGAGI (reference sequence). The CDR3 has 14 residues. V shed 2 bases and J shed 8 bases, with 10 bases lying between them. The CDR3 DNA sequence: TGTGCCAGCAGTTACCGGGGGTTGGATTCACCCCTCCACTTT. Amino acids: CASSYRGLDSPLHF.

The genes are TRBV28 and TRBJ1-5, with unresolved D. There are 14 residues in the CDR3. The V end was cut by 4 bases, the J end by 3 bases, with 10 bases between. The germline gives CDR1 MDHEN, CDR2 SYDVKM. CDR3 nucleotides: TGTGCCAGCAGTTGGGTTGGGAACAATCAGCCCCAGCATTTT. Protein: CASSWVGNNQPQHF.

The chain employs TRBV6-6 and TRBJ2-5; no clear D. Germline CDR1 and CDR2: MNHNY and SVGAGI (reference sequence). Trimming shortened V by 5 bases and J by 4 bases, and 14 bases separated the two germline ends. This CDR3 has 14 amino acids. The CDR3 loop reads CASSLPRFRETQYF. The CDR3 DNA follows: TGTGCCAGCAGTCTTCCCCGGTTTAGAGAGACCCAGTACTTC.

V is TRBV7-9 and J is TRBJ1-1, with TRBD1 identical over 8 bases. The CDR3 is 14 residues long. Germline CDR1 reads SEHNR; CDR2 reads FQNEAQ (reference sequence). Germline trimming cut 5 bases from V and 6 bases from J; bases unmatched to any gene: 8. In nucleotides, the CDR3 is TGTGCCAGCAGCACAGGGGGGTTAGGCGCTGAAGCTTTCTTT. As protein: CASSTGGLGAEAFF.

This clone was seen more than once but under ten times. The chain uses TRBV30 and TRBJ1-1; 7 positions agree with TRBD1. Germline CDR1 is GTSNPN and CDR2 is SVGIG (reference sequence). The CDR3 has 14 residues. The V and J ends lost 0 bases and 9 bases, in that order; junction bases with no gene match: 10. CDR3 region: CAWSVGGQVAKAFF. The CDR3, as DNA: TGTGCCTGGAGTGTGGGTGGACAGGTCGCGAAAGCTTTCTTT.

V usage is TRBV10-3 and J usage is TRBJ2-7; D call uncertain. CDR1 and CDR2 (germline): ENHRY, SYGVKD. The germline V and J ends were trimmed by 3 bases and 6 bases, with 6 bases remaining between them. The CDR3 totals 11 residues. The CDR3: CAISEPSEQYF. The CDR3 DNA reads TGTGCCATCAGTGAACCCAGCGAGCAGTACTTC.

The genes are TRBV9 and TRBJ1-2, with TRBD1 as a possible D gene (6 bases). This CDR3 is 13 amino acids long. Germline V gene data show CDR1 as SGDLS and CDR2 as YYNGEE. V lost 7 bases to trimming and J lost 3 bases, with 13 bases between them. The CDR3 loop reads CASSTGHDYGYTF. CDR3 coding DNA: TGTGCCAGCTCCACAGGGCACGACTATGGCTACACCTTC.

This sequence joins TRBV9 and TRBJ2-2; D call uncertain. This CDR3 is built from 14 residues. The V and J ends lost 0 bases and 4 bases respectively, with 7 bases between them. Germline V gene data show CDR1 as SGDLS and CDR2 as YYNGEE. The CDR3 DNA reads TGTGCCAGCAGCGTAGAATGGGGCACCGGGGAGCTGTTTTTT. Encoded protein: CASSVEWGTGELFF.

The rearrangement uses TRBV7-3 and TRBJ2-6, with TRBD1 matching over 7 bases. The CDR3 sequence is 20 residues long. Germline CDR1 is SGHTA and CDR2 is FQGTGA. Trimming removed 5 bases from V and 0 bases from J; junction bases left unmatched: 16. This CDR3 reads CASSLLKPGTANSGANVLTF. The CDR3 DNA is TGTGCCAGCAGCCTACTAAAGCCCGGGACAGCAAACTCTGGGGCCAACGTCCTGACTTTC.

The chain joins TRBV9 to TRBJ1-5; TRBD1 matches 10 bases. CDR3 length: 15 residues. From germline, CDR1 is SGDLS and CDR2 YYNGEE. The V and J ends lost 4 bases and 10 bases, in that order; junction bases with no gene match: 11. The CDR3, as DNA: TGTGCCAGCAGCACTTCCGGGACAGGGGATTTCCCCCAGCATTTT. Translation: CASSTSGTGDFPQHF. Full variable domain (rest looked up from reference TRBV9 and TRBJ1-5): DSGVTQTPKHLITATGQRVTLRCSPRSGDLSVYWYQQSLDQGLQFLIQYYNGEERAKGNILERFSAQQFPDLHSELNLSSLELGDSALYFCASSTSGTGDFPQHFGDGTRLSIL.

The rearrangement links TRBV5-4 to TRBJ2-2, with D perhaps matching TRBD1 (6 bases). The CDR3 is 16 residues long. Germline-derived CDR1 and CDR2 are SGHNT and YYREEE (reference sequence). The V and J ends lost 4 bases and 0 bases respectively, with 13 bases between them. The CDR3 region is CASSVDRPANTGELFF. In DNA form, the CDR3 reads TGTGCCAGCAGCGTGGACAGACCCGCGAACACCGGGGAGCTGTTTTTT.

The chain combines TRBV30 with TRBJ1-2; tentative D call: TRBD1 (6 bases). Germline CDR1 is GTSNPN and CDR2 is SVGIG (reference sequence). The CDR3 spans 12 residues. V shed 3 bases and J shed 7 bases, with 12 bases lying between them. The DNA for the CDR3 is TGTGCCTGGAGATCGGACAGCAGTGGCTACACCTTC. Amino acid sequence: CAWRSDSSGYTF.

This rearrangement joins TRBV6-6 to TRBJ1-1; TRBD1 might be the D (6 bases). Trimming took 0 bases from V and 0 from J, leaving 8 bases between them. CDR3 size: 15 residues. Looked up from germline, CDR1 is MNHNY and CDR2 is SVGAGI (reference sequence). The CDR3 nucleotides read TGTGCCAGCAGTTACTCGGACAGACTGAACACTGAAGCTTTCTTT. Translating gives CASSYSDRLNTEAFF.